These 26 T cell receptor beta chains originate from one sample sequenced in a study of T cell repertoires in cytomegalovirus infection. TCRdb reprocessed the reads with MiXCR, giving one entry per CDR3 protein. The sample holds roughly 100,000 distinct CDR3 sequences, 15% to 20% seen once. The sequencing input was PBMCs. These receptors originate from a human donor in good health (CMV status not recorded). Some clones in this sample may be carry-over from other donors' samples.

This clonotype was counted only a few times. The CDR3 protein is CASSYSWGENTEAFF. Written as DNA, the CDR3 is TGTGCCAGCAGTTACTCCTGGGGGGAGAACACTGAAGCTTTCTTT. The V call is TRBV6-2 or TRBV6-3, the J call TRBJ1-1, with a tentative D call TRBD1 (5 bases). V lost 0 bases to trimming and J lost 1 base, with 9 bases between them. This CDR3 spans 15 amino acids. Germline V gene sequence: CDR1 MNHEY, CDR2 SVGEGT.

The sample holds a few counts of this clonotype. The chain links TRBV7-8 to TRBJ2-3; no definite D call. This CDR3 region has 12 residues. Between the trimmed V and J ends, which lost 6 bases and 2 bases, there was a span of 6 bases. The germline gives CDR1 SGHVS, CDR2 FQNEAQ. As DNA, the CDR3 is TGTGCCAGCAGGAGCGACACAGATACGCAGTATTTT. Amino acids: CASRSDTDTQYF.

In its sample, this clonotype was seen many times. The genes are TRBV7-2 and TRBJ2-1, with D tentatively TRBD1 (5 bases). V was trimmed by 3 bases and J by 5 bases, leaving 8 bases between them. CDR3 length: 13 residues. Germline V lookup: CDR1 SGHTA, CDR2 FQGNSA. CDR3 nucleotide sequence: TGTGCCAGCAGCTTGGGGCCCAACAATGAGCAGTTCTTC. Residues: CASSLGPNNEQFF.

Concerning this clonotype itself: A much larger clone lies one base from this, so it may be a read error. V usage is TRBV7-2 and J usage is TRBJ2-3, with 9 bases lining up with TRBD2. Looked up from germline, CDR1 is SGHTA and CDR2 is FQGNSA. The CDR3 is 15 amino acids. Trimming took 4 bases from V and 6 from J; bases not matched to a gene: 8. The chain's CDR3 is CASSWPRLAVDTQYF. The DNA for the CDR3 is TGTGCCAGCAGCTGGCCGAGACTAGCGGTGGATACGCAGTATTTT.

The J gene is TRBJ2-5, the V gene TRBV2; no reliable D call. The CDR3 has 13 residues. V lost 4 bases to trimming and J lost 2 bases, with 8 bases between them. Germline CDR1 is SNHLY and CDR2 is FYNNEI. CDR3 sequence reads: CASSVEEQETQYF. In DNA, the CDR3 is TGTGCCAGCAGTGTCGAAGAGCAAGAGACCCAGTACTTC.

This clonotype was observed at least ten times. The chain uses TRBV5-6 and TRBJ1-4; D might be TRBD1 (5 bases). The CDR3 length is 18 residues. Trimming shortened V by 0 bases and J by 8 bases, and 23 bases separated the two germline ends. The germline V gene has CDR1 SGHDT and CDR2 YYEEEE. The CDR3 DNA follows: TGTGCCAGCAGCTTGGCCTTTCGCCCGGGACGGGGTGTGGAAAAACTGTTTTTT. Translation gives CASSLAFRPGRGVEKLFF.

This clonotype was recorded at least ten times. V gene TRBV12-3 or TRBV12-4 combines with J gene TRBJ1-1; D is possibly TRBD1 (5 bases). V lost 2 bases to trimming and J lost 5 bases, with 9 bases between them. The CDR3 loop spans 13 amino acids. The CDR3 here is CASSLYEGTEAFF. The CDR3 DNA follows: TGTGCCAGCAGTTTATACGAGGGGACTGAAGCTTTCTTT.

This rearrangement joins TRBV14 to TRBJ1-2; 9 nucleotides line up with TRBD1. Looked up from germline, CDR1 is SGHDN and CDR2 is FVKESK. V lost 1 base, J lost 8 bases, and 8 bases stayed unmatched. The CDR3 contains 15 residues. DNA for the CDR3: TGTGCCAGCAGCCAAGCCGGGACAGGGAGGCGAGGCTACACCTTC. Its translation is CASSQAGTGRRGYTF.

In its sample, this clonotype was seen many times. The chain's CDR3 is CSVRHNNYGYTF. The CDR3 nucleotides read TGCAGCGTACGTCACAATAATTATGGCTACACCTTC. The chain has TRBV29-1 and TRBJ1-2; no clear D gene. CDR1 and CDR2 (germline): SQVTM, ANQGSEA. V was pared by 6 bases and J by 5 bases, with 13 bases between. CDR3 length: 12 amino acids.

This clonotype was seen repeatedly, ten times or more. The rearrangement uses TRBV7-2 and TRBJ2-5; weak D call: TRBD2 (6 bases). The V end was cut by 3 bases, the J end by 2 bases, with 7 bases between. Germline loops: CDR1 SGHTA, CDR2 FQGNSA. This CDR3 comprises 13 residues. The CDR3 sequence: CASSFGGQETQYF. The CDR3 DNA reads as TGTGCCAGCAGCTTTGGAGGGCAAGAGACCCAGTACTTC.

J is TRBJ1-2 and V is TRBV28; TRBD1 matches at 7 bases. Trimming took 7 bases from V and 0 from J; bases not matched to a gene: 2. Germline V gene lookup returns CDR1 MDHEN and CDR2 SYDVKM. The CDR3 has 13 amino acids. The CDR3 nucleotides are TGTGCCAGCACCCAGGGGGCTAACTATGGCTACACCTTC. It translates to CASTQGANYGYTF.

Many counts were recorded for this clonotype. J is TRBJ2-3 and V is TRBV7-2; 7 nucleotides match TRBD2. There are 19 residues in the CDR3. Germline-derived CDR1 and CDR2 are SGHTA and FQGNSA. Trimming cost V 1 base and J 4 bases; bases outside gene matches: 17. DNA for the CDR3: TGTGCCAGCAGCTTAGGGCGGGGGAGGAGGTCAGGAGGTTCAGATACGCAGTATTTT. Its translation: CASSLGRGRRSGGSDTQYF.

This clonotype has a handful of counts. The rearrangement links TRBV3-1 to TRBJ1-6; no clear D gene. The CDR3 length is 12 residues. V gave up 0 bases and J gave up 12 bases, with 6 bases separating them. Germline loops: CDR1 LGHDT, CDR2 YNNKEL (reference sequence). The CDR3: CASSQDGGPLHF. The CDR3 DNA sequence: TGTGCCAGCAGCCAAGATGGCGGACCCCTCCACTTT.

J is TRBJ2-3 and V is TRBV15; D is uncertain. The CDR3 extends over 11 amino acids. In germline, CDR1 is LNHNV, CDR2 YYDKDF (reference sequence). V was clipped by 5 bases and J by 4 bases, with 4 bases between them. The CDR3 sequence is CATSDSDTQYF. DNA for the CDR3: TGTGCCACCAGCGACTCAGATACGCAGTATTTT.

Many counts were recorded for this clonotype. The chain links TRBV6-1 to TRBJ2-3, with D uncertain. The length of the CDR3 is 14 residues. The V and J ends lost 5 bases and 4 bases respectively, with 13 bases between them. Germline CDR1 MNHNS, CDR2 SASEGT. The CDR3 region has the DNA TGTGCCAGCAGTAACCGGCCTAGATCAGATACGCAGTATTTT. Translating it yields CASSNRPRSDTQYF.

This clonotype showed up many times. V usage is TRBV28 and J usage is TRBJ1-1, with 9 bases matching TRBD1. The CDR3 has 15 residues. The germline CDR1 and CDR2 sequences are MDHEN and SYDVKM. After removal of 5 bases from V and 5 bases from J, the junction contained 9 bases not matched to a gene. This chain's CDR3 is CASSPLDRGETEAFF. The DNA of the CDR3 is TGTGCCAGCAGTCCTCTAGACAGGGGGGAAACTGAAGCTTTCTTT.

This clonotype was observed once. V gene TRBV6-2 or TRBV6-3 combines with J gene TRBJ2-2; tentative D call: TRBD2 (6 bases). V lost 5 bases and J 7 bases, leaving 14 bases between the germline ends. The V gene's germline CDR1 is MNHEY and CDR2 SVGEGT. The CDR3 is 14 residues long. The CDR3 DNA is TGTGCCAGCAGTCTACTCGGCGGGATCGGGGAGCTGTTTTTT. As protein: CASSLLGGIGELFF.

The CDR3: CASRGQGNSPLHF. As DNA, the CDR3 is TGTGCCAGCAGGGGTCAGGGGAATTCACCCCTCCACTTT. This chain links TRBV28 with TRBJ1-6, with D possibly TRBD1 on 6 matching bases. Germline V gene lookup returns CDR1 MDHEN and CDR2 SYDVKM. Trimming took 6 bases from V and 7 from J, leaving 10 bases between them. This CDR3 comprises 13 residues.

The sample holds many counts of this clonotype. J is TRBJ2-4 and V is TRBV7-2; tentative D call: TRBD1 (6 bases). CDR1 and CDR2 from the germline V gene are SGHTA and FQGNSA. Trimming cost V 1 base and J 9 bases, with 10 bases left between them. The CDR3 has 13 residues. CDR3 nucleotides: TGTGCCAGCAGCTTAGTAACAGGGAGCATTCAGTACTTC. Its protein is CASSLVTGSIQYF.

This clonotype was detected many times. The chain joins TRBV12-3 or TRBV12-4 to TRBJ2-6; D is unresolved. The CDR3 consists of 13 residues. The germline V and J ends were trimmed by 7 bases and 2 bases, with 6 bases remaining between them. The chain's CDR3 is CASKTPGANVLTF. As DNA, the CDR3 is TGTGCCAGCAAGACCCCTGGGGCCAACGTCCTGACTTTC.

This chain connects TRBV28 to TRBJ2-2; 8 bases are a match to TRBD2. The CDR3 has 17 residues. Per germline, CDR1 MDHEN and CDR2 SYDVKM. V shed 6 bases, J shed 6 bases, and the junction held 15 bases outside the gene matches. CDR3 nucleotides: TGTGCCAGCAGCACCACTGGACTAGCCTATCTGGCCGGGGAGCTGTTTTTT. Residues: CASSTTGLAYLAGELFF.

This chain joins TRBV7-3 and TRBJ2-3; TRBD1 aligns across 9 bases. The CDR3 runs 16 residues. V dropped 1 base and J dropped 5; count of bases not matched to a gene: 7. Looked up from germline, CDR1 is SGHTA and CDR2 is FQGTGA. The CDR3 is CASSLSARQGGDTQYF. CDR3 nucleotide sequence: TGTGCCAGCAGCTTAAGTGCGAGACAGGGGGGAGATACGCAGTATTTT.

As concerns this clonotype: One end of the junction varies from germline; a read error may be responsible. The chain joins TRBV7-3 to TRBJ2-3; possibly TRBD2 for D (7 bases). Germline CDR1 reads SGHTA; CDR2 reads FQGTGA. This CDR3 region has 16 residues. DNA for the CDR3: TGTGCCCGCAGTCTAGAGAGCCGGGGGGACATAGATACGCAGTATTTT. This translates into CARSLESRGDIDTQYF.

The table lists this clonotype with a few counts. The CDR3 DNA reads TGTGCCAGCAGTTCTAGCGGGGGTCCCTACAATGAGCAGTTCTTC. Amino acid sequence: CASSSSGGPYNEQFF. The chain is built from TRBV28 and TRBJ2-1; 10 nucleotides agree with TRBD2. Germline V lookup: CDR1 MDHEN, CDR2 SYDVKM. The CDR3 runs 15 residues. V shed 4 bases, J shed 2 bases, and the junction held 2 bases outside the gene matches.

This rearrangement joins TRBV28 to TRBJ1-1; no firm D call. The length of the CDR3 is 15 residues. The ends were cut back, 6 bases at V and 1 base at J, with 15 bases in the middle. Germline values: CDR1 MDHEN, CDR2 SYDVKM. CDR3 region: CASRSVGVTNTEAFF. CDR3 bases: TGTGCCAGCAGAAGTGTTGGAGTGACGAACACTGAAGCTTTCTTT.

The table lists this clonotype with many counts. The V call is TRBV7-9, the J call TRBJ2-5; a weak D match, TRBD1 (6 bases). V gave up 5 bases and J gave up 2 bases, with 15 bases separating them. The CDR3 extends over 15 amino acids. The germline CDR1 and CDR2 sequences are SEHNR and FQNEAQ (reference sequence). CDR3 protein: CASSPGQPIQETQYF. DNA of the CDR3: TGTGCCAGCAGCCCCGGACAGCCCATTCAAGAGACCCAGTACTTC.